This note documents a single TCR beta chain sequence. The antigen it recognizes is unknown. Per-base qualities were not stored, and no clone one base away is much larger. The 39 donors, aged about 6 to 100 years, were systemically healthy Caucasian individuals from Russia. Each donor gave approximately 9.4 milliliters of peripheral blood, drawn into EDTA-treated Vacutainer tubes. PBMCs were isolated by Ficoll-Paque density-gradient centrifugation, with at least 6 million obtained per sample. Trizol reagent was used to extract total RNA from the PBMCs, yielding at least 5.5 micrograms per sample. For every donor, flow cytometry on a PBMC aliquot measured the percentage of naive CD45RAhigh/CD27high T cells. The data derive from a study of blood T cells in healthy people across ages (dated by TCRdb to between 2014 and 2017). With respect to the entire study: In model experiments, roughly one uniquely barcoded TCR beta cDNA molecule per two T cells was captured by template switching. To track age-related changes in TCR beta repertoire diversity, the study relied on deep sequencing normalized with unique cDNA molecular identifiers. Donors were grouped into four age groups: young (average roughly 17 years), middle-aged (39), aged (around 60) and long-lived (approximately 78). To avoid experimental bias, donors of different ages were spread randomly across the sequencing lanes. Using the same blood draw, the study looked at two additional independent replicas of 1 million unique cDNA reads for two donors, one aged 18 to 30 and the other aged 80 or older. Overall results and qualifications from the work: Compared with the aged group, more naive CD4+ T cells, fewer expanded clones and increased TCR diversity were shown by the long-lived group, suggesting age selection. The percentage of naive T cells measured by flow cytometry correlated strongly with observed TCR beta diversity. Observed TCR beta diversity per million T cells fell roughly linearly with age, and a significant reduction was already apparent by age approximately 40. Estimates of total diversity based on one million sequenced T cells were regarded as lower bounds and as underestimates. Bulk unsorted PBMC profiling prevented conclusive comparison of naive and antigen-experienced compartments. Because donor CMV infection status was unknown, age-related changes in expanded clonotypes were potentially confounded.

The library was made by 5' RACE. The instrument was an Illumina HiSeq 2500. A second roughly 6 to 12 cycle PCR used a sample-barcoded 5' primer and a J-beta primer mix. Each TCR beta cDNA molecule received a unique molecular identifier from a template-switch 5' adaptor carrying 12 random nucleotides. Each sample yielded at least 3 million CDR3-containing paired-end reads. First-strand cDNA was synthesized from all RNA with the Mint cDNA synthesis kit, primed by a TRBC-specific oligonucleotide. Following uracil-DNA glycosylase treatment, a first 18-cycle PCR with universal primers M1SS and BC2_uni_R was performed on all cDNA. Concerning the study's data processing: For normalization, 1 million high-quality reads, each with a distinct molecular identifier, were randomly selected from each sample. Reads with shared molecular identifiers were discarded instead of being binned into consensus sequences. CDR3 identification, clonotype clustering and error correction used MiTCR with a Q25 quality threshold and the strictest error-elimination algorithm. Lower-bound total TCR beta diversity was estimated with a nonparametric unseen species model using Euler transformation. In-frame beta chains were kept once TCRdb had trimmed the public reads at Q25 with fastp and called clones with MiXCR. Every entry covers one CDR3 protein and lists the most common genes and DNA from its rows. TCRdb, not the authors, supplied the V and J calls. The sample profile shows hundreds of thousands of distinct CDR3 sequences; around 41% of them were found once. The ten largest make up roughly 30% of the sample.

The germline V gene gives CDR1 as SGHRS and CDR2 as YFSETQ. The CDR3 goes from the cysteine to the phenylalanine over 12 residues. Only the CDR3 region is kept as DNA, spanning 36 bases read in frame from base 1. V was cut back by 9 bases and J by 0 bases, leaving a gap of 9 bases between them. This clonotype was sampled from a man aged 80 or over in good health. Source material: blood. Here the chain combines TRBV5-1 and TRBJ2-5; the D gene identity is not certain. The DNA sequence reads TGCGCCATCCCCACGGACCAAGAGACCCAGTACTTC. It codes for CAIPTDQETQYF.